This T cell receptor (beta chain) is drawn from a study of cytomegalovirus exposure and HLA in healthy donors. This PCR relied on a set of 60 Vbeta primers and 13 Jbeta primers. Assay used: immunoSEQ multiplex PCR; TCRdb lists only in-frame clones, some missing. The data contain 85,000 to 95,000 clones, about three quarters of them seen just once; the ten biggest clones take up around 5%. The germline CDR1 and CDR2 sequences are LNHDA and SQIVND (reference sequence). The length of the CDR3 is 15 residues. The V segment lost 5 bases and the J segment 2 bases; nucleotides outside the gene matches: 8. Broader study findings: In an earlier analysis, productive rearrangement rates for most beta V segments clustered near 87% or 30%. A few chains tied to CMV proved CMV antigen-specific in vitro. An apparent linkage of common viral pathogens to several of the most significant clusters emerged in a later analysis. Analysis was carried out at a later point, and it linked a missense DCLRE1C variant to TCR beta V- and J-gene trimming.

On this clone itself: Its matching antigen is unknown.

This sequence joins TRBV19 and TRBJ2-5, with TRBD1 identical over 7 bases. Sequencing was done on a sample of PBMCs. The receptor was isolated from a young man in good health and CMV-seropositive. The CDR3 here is CASSASGTEQETQYF. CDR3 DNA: TGTGCCAGTAGTGCCTCCGGGACAGAGCAAGAGACCCAGTACTTC.